This T cell receptor beta chain comes out of a study of cytomegalovirus exposure and HLA in healthy donors. Overall study: Findings of an earlier analysis included roughly 110 million unique TCR beta sequences from some 190 million T cells.

The germline V and J ends were trimmed by 5 bases and 2 bases, with 10 bases remaining between them. Germline V lookup: CDR1 MDHEN, CDR2 SYDVKM. The CDR3 totals 14 residues. This clone was counted only a few times. The antigen is unknown. PCR used 60 Vbeta primers and 13 Jbeta primers. The table came from immunoSEQ multiplex PCR; TCRdb's copy has only in-frame clones and leaves some out. The repertoire holds some 150,000 clones, with about 85% as singletons. Healthy donors of bone marrow made up the group. Study-wide results and caveats: Relative to the 666-donor mean, N-insertions were reportedly fewer in an Asian-associated ancestry cluster in a later analysis. As a later analysis showed, a missense DCLRE1C variant was linked to trimming of TCR beta V- and J-genes.

The source material was PBMCs. V is TRBV28 and J is TRBJ1-5; D gene uncertain. The sequence derives from a woman aged 18-29 years in good health and CMV-seronegative. CDR3 sequence reads: CASSTLAGNQPQHF. The CDR3 DNA is TGTGCCAGCAGTACCCTGGCGGGCAATCAGCCCCAGCATTTT.